This T cell receptor beta chain came from a study of blood T cell repertoires in COVID-19. The method was immunoSEQ multiplex PCR; TCRdb's version includes in-frame clones alone and lacks a portion of them. The data show some 120,000 clones, with approximately 82% seen just once and approximately 10% held by the top ten. V was cut by 2 bases and J by 2 bases, with 9 bases left in between. The CDR3 covers 14 residues. Germline V gene data show CDR1 as SEHNR and CDR2 as FQNEAQ (reference sequence). This clonotype was sampled from a man in his sixties with acute or convalescent COVID-19. This chain uses TRBV7-9 with TRBJ2-5; D perhaps matches TRBD1 (5 bases). Sequenced: peripheral blood. The CDR3 DNA sequence: TGTGCCAGCAGCTTATCCGCAGGGCAAGAGACCCAGTACTTC. The encoded protein is CASSLSAGQETQYF. The whole variable domain, remainder taken from reference TRBV7-9 and TRBJ2-5, is DTGVSQNPRHKITKRGQNVTFRCDPISEHNRLYWYRQTLGQGPEFLTYFQNEAQLEKSRLLSDRFSAERPKGSFSTLEIQRTEQGDSAMYLCASSLSAGQETQYFGPGTRLLVL.